Following are 4 T cell receptor beta chains from one sample sequenced in a study of blood T cell repertoires in COVID-19. Assay used: immunoSEQ multiplex PCR; TCRdb lists only in-frame clones, some missing. The repertoire holds roughly 220,000 clones, with 70% to 90% as singletons. The source material was peripheral blood. The receptors were gathered from a man aged 25-40 years who had recovered from COVID-19.

V and J are TRBV24-1 and TRBJ1-2, with TRBD1 matching over 7 bases. Germline V gives CDR1 KGHDR, CDR2 SFDVKD. V trimming: 12 bases; J trimming: 8 bases; junction bases outside the gene matches: 38. The CDR3 contains 21 residues. The CDR3 DNA reads as TGTGCCTCGTTTCGCACAAAATGGGACAGCCCCAAAGGTCCAACTATCGAGGGCTACACCTTC. Amino acids: CASFRTKWDSPKGPTIEGYTF.

V usage is TRBV6-5 and J usage is TRBJ2-3; D possibly corresponds to TRBD2 (5 bases). The CDR3 covers 13 residues. Germline V gene lookup returns CDR1 MNHEY and CDR2 SVGAGI. V dropped 6 bases and J dropped 3 bases, with 10 bases sitting between them. The CDR3 sequence is CASRPPGTDTQYF. The CDR3 coding sequence is TGTGCCAGCAGACCCCCGGGGACAGATACGCAGTATTTT.

The V and J genes are TRBV20-1 and TRBJ2-7, with D tentatively TRBD1 (6 bases). The V end lost 3 bases, the J end lost 0 bases, and 12 bases lay between the germline ends. The CDR3 sequence is 14 residues long. The V gene's germline CDR1 is DFQATT and CDR2 SNEGSKA (reference sequence). The CDR3 coding sequence is TGCAGTGCTAGTGGGGACACAATCTCCTACGAGCAGTACTTC. Translating it yields CSASGDTISYEQYF.

V gene TRBV9 combines with J gene TRBJ1-3, with 9 bases aligning to TRBD1. CDR1 SGDLS and CDR2 YYNGEE come from the germline V gene. The CDR3 runs 16 residues. V lost 0 bases to trimming and J lost 7 bases; unmatched junction nucleotides: 8. This CDR3 is CASSVEQWTGENTIYF. CDR3 DNA: TGTGCCAGCAGCGTAGAGCAGTGGACAGGGGAGAACACCATATATTTT.